What follows describes a single TCR beta chain. Its cognate antigen is unknown. The CDR3 covers 17 residues. CDR1 SGHRS and CDR2 YFSETQ come from the germline V gene. V gave up 6 bases and J gave up 6 bases; unmatched junction bases: 18. Treatment: 19 received Ad26.COV2.S at low or high dose, single or two shots; 5 received placebo; per-sample allocation not given. Sampling was performed 63 days after the first vaccine or placebo injection. Sequenced by immunoSEQ multiplex PCR; TCRdb stores in-frame clones only, minus some. The table records 250,000 to 300,000 clones, more than 75% of them present only once. This specimen belongs to a study of Ad26.COV2.S vaccination and SARS-CoV-2 variants. Study-level results: Total T cell responses may have been underestimated by the TCR breadth and depth analyses. Considerable breadth of spike-specific CD8+ and CD4+ T cell responses has reportedly been documented following vaccination. People given the vaccine had a wider spike-specific TCR breadth than placebo recipients did.

The chain uses TRBV5-1 and TRBJ1-2, with TRBD1 matching 9 bases. Sample: peripheral blood, taken in a trial of Ad26.COV2.S vaccine versus placebo. This clonotype originated in a person between 18 and 59 years old who received the Ad26.COV2.S COVID-19 vaccine or a placebo. This chain's CDR3 is CASTIKKGQGLLDGYTF. The CDR3 region has the DNA TGCGCCAGCACCATTAAAAAGGGACAGGGATTGCTGGATGGCTACACCTTC.